This T cell receptor (beta chain) was documented in a study of T cells in Graves' hyperthyroidism and ophthalmopathy. TCR beta CDR3 region amplification was performed from RNA transcripts. The HTBI primer set was used in a first-round RT-PCR of the TCR CDR3. TCRdb ran MiXCR on the multiplex PCR reads and lists one entry per CDR3 protein. The sample includes more than 40,000 distinct CDR3 sequences, about 52% of them seen just once. CDR3 length: 15 amino acids. The trim removed 7 bases at V and 4 bases at J, leaving 12 bases unmatched. Germline-derived CDR1 and CDR2 are SQVTM and ANQGSEA. This receptor was obtained from a woman between 45 and 65 years old with Graves' hyperthyroidism. The material sequenced was peripheral blood or thyroid tissue (not recorded which). The chain uses TRBV29-1 and TRBJ1-2; 10 bases agree with TRBD1. In nucleotides, the CDR3 is TGCAGCGCTGGAGCGGGGACAGGGGACGGCTATGGCTACACCTTC. Encoded protein: CSAGAGTGDGYGYTF. The full variable domain, rest sourced from reference TRBV29-1 and TRBJ1-2, is SAVISQKPSRDICQRGTSLTIQCQVDSQVTMMFWYRQQPGQSLTLIATANQGSEATYESGFVIDKFPISRPNLTFSTLTVSNMSPEDSSIYLCSAGAGTGDGYGYTFGSGTRLTVV.